This TCR beta chain was identified during a study of identifying expanded T cells in peripheral blood. Libraries were prepared by immunoSEQ multiplex PCR; TCRdb keeps only in-frame clonotypes and omits some of them. The sample lists about 85,000 clones, around 90% seen once, with 15% to 20% in the top ten. During the collection period, no donor immune events like infections were recorded. The CDR3 loop spans 14 amino acids. Per the germline V gene, CDR1 is SGHDN and CDR2 is FVKESK. The V end was cut by 4 bases, the J end by 8 bases, with 17 bases between. The chain recombines TRBV14 with TRBJ1-2; the D gene is possibly TRBD1 (5 bases). Material: blood. The sequence was collected from a person aged 18 to 70 in good health. The DNA of the CDR3 is TGTGCCAGCAGCCCAAGCGGGGGGTTCTTCGGCTACACCTTC. As protein: CASSPSGGFFGYTF.